The sample holds a few counts of the clone carrying this T cell receptor beta chain. Its antigen remains unidentified. This CDR3 contains 14 residues. The V gene's germline CDR1 is DFQATT and CDR2 SNEGSKA (reference sequence). V shed 0 bases and J shed 2 bases, with 10 bases lying between them. The data were obtained in a study of T cells after yellow fever vaccination. Study details: Preparation of fractions with low cell numbers was performed using SMART-Seq v4 Ultra Low Input.

General observations from the study: From the bulk population, abundant clonotypes could contaminate and appear within FACS-sorted repertoires. Re-detected after boosting: most primary clones, more than 95% of CD4 and about 85% of CD8.

For TCR, cDNA came from 5'RACE template switching, which added a universal primer site and UMIs. TCRdb called the 5' RACE reads again in MiXCR, with one record for every CDR3 protein. The table records 350,000 to 450,000 distinct CDR3 sequences, approximately 19% of them present only once. The material was PBMCs, obtained before the yellow fever booster vaccination. This sequence originates from a man aged 18 to 35 who received the YFV17D yellow fever vaccine. The rearrangement joins TRBV20-1 to TRBJ2-5, with D unclear. CDR3 sequence reads: CSARDFQEQETQYF. The CDR3 nucleotides read TGCAGTGCTAGAGATTTTCAAGAGCAAGAGACCCAGTACTTC.